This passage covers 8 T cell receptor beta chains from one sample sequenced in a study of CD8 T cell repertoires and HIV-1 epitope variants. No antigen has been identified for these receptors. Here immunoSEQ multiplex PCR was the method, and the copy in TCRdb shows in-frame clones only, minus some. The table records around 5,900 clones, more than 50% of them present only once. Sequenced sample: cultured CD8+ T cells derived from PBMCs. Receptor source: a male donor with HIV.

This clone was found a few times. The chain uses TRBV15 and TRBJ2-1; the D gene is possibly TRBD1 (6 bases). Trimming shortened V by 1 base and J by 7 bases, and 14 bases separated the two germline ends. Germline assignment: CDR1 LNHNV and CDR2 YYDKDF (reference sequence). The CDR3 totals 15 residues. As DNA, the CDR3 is TGTGCCACCAGCAGAGTTGACAGGCCGGTAAATGAGCAGTTCTTC. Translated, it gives CATSRVDRPVNEQFF.

The chain's CDR3 is CAWSSGTAQGQPQHF. The CDR3 nucleotides are TGTGCCTGGAGTTCTGGGACAGCCCAGGGGCAGCCCCAGCATTTT. The chain employs TRBV30 and TRBJ1-5; 7 bases line up with TRBD1. The junction had 11 bases not matched to a gene; V was cut back by 2 bases and J by 7 bases. The length of the CDR3 is 15 residues. The V gene's germline CDR1 is GTSNPN and CDR2 SVGIG (reference sequence).

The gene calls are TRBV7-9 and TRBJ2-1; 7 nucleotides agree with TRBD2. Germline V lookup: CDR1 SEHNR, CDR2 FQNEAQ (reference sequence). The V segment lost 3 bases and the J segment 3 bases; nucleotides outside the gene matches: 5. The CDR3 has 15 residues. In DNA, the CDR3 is TGTGCCAGCAGCTTGGCGGGAGTACACTACAATGAGCAGTTCTTC. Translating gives CASSLAGVHYNEQFF.

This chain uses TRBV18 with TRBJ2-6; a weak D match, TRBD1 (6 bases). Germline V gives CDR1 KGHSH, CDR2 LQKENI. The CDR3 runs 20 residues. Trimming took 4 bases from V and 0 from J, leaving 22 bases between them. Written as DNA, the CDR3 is TGTGCCAGCTCACTGACCCGAGACCGGGACACGAACTCTGGGGCCAACGTCCTGACTTTC. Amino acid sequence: CASSLTRDRDTNSGANVLTF.

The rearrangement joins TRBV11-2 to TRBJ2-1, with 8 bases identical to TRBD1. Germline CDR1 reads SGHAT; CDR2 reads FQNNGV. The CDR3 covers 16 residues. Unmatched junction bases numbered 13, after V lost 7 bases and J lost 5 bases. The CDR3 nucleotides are TGTGCCAGCACCTTGAGGGACAGGAATCCCCACAATGAGCAGTTCTTC. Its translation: CASTLRDRNPHNEQFF.

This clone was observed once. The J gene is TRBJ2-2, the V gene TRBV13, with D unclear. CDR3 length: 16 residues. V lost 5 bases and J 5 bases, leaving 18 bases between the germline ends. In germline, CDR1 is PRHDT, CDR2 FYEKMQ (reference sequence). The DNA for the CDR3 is TGTGCCAGCAGCACACGAGGCTCGGGTCGGACCGGGGAGCTGTTTTTT. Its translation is CASSTRGSGRTGELFF.

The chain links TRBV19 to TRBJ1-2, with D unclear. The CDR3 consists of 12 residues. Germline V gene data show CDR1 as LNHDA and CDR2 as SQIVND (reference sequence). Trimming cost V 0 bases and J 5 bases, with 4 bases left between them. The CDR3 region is CASSIDGYGYTF. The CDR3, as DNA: TGTGCCAGTAGTATAGACGGGTATGGCTACACCTTC.

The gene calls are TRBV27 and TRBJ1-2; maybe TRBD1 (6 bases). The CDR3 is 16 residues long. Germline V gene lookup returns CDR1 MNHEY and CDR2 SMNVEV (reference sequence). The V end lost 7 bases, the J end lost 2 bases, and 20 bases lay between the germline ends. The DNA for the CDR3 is TGTGCCAGCACTTTCCTCCAGGGGTCCTTGAACTATGGCTACACCTTC. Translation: CASTFLQGSLNYGYTF.